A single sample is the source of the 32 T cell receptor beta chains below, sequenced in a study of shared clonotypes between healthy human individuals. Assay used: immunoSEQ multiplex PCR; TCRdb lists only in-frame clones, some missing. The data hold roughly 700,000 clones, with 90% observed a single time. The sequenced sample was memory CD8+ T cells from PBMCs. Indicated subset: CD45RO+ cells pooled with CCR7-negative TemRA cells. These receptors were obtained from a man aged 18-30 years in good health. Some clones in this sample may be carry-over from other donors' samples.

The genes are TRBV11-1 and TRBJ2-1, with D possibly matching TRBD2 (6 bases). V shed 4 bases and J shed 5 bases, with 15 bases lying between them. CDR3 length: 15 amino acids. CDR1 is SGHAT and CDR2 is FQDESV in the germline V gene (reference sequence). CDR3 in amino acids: CASSSRGMRDNEQFF. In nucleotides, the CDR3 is TGTGCCAGCAGCTCGCGGGGAATGAGGGACAATGAGCAGTTCTTC.

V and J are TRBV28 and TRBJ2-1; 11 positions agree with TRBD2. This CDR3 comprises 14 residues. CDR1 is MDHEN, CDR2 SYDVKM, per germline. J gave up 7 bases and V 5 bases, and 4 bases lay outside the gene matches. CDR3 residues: CASSPRTSGNEQFF. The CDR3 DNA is TGTGCCAGCAGTCCCCGGACTAGCGGGAATGAGCAGTTCTTC.

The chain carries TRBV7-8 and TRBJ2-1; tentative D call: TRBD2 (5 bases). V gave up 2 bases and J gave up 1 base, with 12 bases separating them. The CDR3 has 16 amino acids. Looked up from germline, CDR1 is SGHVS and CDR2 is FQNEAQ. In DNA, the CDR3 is TGTGCCAGCAGCTTAACTAGGTCGGGGTCCTACAATGAGCAGTTCTTC. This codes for CASSLTRSGSYNEQFF.

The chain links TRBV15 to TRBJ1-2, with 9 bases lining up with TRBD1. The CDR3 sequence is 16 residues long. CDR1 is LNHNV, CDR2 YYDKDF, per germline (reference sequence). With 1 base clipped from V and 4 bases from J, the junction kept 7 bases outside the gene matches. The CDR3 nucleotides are TGTGCCACCAGCAGAGTAAGGACAGGGGTCCCCTATGGCTACACCTTC. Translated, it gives CATSRVRTGVPYGYTF.

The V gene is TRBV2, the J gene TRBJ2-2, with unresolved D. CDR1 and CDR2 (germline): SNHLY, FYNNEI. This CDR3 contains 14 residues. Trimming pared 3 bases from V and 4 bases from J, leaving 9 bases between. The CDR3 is CASSDLSGTGELFF. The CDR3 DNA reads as TGTGCCAGCAGTGACCTTTCGGGCACCGGGGAGCTGTTTTTT.

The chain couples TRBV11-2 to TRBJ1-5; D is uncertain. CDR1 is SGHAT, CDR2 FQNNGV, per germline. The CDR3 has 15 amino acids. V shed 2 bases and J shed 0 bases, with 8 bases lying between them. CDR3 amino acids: CASSLSGDSNQPQHF. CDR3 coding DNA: TGTGCCAGCAGCTTATCAGGAGATAGCAATCAGCCCCAGCATTTT.

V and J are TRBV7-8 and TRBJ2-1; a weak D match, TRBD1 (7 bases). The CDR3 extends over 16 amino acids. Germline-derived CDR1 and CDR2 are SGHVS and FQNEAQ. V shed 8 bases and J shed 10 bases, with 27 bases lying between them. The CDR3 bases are TGTGCCAGCTTTCGAAGGGGGCGGGATGACGCGAAAGAGCAGTTCTTC. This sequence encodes CASFRRGRDDAKEQFF.

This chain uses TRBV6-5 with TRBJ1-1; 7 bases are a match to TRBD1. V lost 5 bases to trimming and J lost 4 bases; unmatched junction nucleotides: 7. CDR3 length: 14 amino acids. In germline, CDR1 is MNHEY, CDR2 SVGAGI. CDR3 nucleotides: TGTGCCAGCAGTAAGACAGGGCGGGGCACTGAAGCTTTCTTT. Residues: CASSKTGRGTEAFF.

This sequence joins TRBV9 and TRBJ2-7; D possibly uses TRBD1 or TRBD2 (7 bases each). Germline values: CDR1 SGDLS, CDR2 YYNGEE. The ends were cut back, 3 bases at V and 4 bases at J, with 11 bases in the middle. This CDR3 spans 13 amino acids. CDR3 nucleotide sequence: TGTGCCAGCAGCGCGGGGGGACAGTACGAGCAGTACTTC. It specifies CASSAGGQYEQYF. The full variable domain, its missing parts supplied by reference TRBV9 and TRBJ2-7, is DSGVTQTPKHLITATGQRVTLRCSPRSGDLSVYWYQQSLDQGLQFLIQYYNGEERAKGNILERFSAQQFPDLHSELNLSSLELGDSALYFCASSAGGQYEQYFGPGTRLTVT.

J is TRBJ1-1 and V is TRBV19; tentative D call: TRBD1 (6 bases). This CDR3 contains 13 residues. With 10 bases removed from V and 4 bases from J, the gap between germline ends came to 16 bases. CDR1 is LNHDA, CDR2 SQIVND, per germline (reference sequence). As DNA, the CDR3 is TGTGCCACCACCACCGGGGGGCCCACTGAAGCTTTCTTT. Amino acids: CATTTGGPTEAFF.

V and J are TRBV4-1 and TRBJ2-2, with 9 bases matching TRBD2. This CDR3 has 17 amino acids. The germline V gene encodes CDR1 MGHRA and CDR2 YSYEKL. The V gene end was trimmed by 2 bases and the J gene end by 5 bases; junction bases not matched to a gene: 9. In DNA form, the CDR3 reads TGCGCCAGCAGCCAATACTTAGCGGGAGACGGAACCGGGGAGCTGTTTTTT. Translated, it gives CASSQYLAGDGTGELFF.

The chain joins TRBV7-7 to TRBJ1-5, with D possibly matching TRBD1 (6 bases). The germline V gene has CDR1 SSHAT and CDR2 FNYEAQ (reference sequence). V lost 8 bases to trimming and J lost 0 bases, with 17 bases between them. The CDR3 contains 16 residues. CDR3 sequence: CASVGAGAHSNQPQHF. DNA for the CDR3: TGTGCCAGCGTAGGGGCGGGGGCCCATAGCAATCAGCCCCAGCATTTT.

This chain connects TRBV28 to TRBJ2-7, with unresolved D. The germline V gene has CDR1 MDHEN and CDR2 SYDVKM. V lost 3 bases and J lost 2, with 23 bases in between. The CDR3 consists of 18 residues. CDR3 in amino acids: CASSFSTSATDPTYEQYF. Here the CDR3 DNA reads TGTGCCAGCAGTTTCTCCACTTCCGCGACGGACCCAACCTACGAGCAGTACTTC.

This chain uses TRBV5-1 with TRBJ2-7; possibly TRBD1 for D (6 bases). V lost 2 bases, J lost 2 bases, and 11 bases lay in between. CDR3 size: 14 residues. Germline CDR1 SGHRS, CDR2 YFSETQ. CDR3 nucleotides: TGCGCCAGCAGCTTTCAGGGGCTCACCTACGAGCAGTACTTC. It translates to CASSFQGLTYEQYF.

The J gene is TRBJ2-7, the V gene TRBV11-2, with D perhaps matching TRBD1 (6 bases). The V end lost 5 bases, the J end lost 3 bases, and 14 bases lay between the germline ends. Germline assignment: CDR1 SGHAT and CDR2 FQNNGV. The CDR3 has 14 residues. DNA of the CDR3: TGTGCCAGCAGCCCGTGGACAGCCGACTACGAGCAGTACTTC. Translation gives CASSPWTADYEQYF.

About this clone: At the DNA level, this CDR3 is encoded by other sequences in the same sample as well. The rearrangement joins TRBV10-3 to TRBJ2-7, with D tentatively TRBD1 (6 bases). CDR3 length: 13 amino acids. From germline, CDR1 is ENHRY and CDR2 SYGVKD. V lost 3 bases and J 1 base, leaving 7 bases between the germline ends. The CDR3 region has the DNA TGTGCCATCAGTGAAGGGGGATCCTACGAGCAGTACTTC. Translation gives CAISEGGSYEQYF.

The CDR3 DNA reads TGTGCCAGCATGGGGGCCGGGACTAGCGGCACAGATACGCAGTATTTT. Its translation: CASMGAGTSGTDTQYF. The J gene is TRBJ2-3, the V gene TRBV2; 10 bases are a match to TRBD2. The germline V gene encodes CDR1 SNHLY and CDR2 FYNNEI. V gave up 7 bases and J gave up 1 base; unmatched junction bases: 8. The CDR3 covers 16 residues.

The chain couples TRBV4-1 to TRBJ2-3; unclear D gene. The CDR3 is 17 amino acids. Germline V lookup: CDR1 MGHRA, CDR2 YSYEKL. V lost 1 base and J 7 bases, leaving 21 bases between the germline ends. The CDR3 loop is CASSQVSRKVLRNTQYF. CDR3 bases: TGCGCCAGCAGCCAAGTGAGCAGGAAAGTCCTTAGAAATACGCAGTATTTT.

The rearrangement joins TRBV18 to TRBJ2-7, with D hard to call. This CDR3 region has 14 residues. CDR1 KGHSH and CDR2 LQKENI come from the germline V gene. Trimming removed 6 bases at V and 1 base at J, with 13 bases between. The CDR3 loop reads CASSVSRDSYEQYF. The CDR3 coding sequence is TGTGCCAGCTCGGTCAGCCGTGATTCCTACGAGCAGTACTTC.

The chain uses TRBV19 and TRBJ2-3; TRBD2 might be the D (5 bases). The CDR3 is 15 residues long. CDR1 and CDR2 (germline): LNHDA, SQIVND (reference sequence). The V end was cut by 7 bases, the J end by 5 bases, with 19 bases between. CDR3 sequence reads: CASTPPREKVDTQYF. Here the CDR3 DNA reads TGTGCCAGTACCCCTCCCCGGGAAAAAGTAGATACGCAGTATTTT. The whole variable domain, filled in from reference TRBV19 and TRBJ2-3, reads DGGITQSPKYLFRKEGQNVTLSCEQNLNHDAMYWYRQDPGQGLRLIYYSQIVNDFQKGDIAEGYSVSREKKESFPLTVTSAQKNPTAFYLCASTPPREKVDTQYFGPGTRLTVL.

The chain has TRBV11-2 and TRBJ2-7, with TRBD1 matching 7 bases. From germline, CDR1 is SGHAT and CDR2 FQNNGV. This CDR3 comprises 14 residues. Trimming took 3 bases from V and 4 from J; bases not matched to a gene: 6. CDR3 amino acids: CASSFSPGGYEQYF. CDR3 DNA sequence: TGTGCCAGCAGCTTTTCTCCAGGGGGATACGAGCAGTACTTC.

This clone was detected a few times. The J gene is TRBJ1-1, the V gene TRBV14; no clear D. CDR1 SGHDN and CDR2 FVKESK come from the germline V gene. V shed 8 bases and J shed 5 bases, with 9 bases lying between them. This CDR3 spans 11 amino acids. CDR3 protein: CASLEGTEAFF. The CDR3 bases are TGTGCCAGCCTTGAAGGAACTGAAGCTTTCTTT.

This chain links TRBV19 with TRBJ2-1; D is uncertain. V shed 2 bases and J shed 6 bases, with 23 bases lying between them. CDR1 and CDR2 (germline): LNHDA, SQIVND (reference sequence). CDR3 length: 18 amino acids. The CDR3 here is CASSIFFGQPEEGNEQFF. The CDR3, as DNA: TGTGCCAGTAGTATATTCTTCGGGCAGCCCGAGGAAGGCAATGAGCAGTTCTTC. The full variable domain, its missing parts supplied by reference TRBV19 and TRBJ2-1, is DGGITQSPKYLFRKEGQNVTLSCEQNLNHDAMYWYRQDPGQGLRLIYYSQIVNDFQKGDIAEGYSVSREKKESFPLTVTSAQKNPTAFYLCASSIFFGQPEEGNEQFFGPGTRLTVL.

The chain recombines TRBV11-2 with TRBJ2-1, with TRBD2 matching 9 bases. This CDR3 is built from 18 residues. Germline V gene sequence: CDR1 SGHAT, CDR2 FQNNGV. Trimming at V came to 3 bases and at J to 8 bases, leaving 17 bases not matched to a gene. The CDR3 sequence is CASSFVIAWREGGHEQFF. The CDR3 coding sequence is TGTGCCAGCAGCTTCGTTATCGCGTGGCGGGAGGGGGGCCATGAGCAGTTCTTC.

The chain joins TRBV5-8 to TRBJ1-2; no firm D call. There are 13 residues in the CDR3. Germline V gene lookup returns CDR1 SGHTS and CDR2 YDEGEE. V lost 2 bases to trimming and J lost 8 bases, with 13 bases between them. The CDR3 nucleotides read TGTGCCAGCAGCTTAGTTCTCCCCACGGGCTACACCTTC. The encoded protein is CASSLVLPTGYTF.

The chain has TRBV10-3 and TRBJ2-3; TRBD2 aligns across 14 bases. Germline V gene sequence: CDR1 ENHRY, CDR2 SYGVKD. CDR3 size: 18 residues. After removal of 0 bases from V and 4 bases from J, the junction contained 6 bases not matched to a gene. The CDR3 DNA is TGTGCCATCAGTGAGTCACGGGGACTAGCGGGAGTTGCAGATACGCAGTATTTT. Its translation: CAISESRGLAGVADTQYF.

The CDR3 region is CASSQGETQYF. In DNA, the CDR3 is TGTGCCAGCAGTCAGGGGGAGACCCAGTACTTC. V gene TRBV27 combines with J gene TRBJ2-5, with D maybe TRBD1 (6 bases). Between the trimmed V and J ends, which lost 5 bases and 5 bases, there was a span of 6 bases. Germline values: CDR1 MNHEY, CDR2 SMNVEV (reference sequence). CDR3 length: 11 amino acids.

CDR3 sequence reads: CASSSRLATNPDTQYF. The CDR3 region has the DNA TGCGCCAGCAGCTCAAGACTAGCGACGAACCCAGATACGCAGTATTTT. The V and J genes are TRBV5-1 and TRBJ2-3, with 8 bases identical to TRBD2. CDR3 length: 16 amino acids. After removal of 3 bases from V and 4 bases from J, the junction contained 10 bases not matched to a gene. Germline lookup yields CDR1 SGHRS and CDR2 YFSETQ. Filled out from reference TRBV5-1 and TRBJ2-3, the complete variable domain reads KAGVTQTPRYLIKTRGQQVTLSCSPISGHRSVSWYQQTPGQGLQFLFEYFSETQRNKGNFPGRFSGRQFSNSRSEMNVSTLELGDSALYLCASSSRLATNPDTQYFGPGTRLTVL.

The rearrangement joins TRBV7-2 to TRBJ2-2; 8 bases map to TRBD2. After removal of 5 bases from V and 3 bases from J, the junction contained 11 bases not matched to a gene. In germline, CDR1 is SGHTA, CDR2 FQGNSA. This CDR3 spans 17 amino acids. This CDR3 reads CASSPLYGRAHTGELFF. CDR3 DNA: TGTGCCAGCAGCCCGCTCTACGGGAGGGCCCACACCGGGGAGCTGTTTTTT.

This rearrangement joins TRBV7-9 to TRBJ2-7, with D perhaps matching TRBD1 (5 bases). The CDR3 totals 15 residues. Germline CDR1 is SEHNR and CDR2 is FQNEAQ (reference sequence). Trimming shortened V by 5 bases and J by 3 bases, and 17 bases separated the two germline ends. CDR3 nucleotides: TGTGCCAGCAGCCCTGCAGGGCGTCCGGTCTACGAGCAGTACTTC. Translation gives CASSPAGRPVYEQYF.

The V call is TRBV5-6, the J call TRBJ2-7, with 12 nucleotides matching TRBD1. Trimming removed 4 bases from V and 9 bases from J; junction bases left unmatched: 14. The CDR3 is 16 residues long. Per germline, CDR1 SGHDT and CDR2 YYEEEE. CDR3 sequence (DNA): TGTGCCAGCAGCCATGAAACCGGGACAGGGGGCGCCTGGCAGTACTTC. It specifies CASSHETGTGGAWQYF.

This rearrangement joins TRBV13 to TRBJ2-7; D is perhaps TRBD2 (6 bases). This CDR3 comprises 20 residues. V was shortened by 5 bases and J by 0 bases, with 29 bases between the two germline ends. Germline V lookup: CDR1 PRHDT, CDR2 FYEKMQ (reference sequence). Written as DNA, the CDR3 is TGTGCCAGCAGCCCGAGGATATTGCGGGACGGATCCATGCACTCCTACGAGCAGTACTTC. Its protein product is CASSPRILRDGSMHSYEQYF.